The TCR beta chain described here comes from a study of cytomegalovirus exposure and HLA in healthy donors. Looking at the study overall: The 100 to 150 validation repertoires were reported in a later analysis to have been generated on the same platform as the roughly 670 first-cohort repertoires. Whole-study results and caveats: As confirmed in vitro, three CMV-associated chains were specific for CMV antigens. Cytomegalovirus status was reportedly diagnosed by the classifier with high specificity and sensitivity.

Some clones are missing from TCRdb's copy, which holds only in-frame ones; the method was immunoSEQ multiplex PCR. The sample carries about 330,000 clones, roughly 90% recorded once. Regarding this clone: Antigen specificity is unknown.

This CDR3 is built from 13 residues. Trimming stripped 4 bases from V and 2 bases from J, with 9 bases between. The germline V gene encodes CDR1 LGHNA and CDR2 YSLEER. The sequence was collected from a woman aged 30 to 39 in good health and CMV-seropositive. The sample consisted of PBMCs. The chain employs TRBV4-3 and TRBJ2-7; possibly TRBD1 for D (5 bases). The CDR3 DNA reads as TGCGCCAGCAGCCCGGACATCACCTACGAGCAGTACTTC. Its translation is CASSPDITYEQYF.